These 23 T cell receptor beta chains share one sample of origin, sequenced in a study of cytomegalovirus exposure and HLA in healthy donors. Primers included in the PCR were 60 Vbeta and 13 Jbeta primers. Clones were sequenced by immunoSEQ multiplex PCR, and TCRdb holds only the in-frame ones, with some missing. This table holds 130,000 to 150,000 clones, roughly 77% found once. Material for sequencing was PBMCs. The receptors were sampled from a man in his thirties or forties in good health and CMV-seronegative.

The chain is built from TRBV28 and TRBJ1-5; TRBD1 agrees at 8 bases. The germline gives CDR1 MDHEN, CDR2 SYDVKM. Unmatched junction bases numbered 10, after V lost 6 bases and J lost 6 bases. The CDR3 spans 15 residues. The CDR3 coding sequence is TGTGCCAGCAGGGTGGACAGGGTATATGGTCAGCCCCAGCATTTT. Translation gives CASRVDRVYGQPQHF.

Ten or more counts support this clone. The V and J genes are TRBV28 and TRBJ1-2; a weak D match, TRBD1 (6 bases). Trimming left V 6 bases short and J 6 bases short, with 20 bases between. CDR3 size: 15 residues. CDR1 is MDHEN and CDR2 is SYDVKM in the germline V gene. CDR3 loop: CASRPGGGRKDGYTF. CDR3 in DNA: TGTGCCAGCAGACCCGGCGGGGGGCGAAAGGATGGCTACACCTTC.

The rearrangement uses TRBV28 and TRBJ2-3; 10 positions match TRBD2. V gave up 7 bases and J gave up 0 bases; unmatched junction bases: 10. Germline assignment: CDR1 MDHEN and CDR2 SYDVKM. The CDR3 totals 17 residues. CDR3 sequence: CASTTTGLAVSTDTQYF. The CDR3 DNA is TGTGCCAGCACTACTACCGGACTAGCGGTGAGCACAGATACGCAGTATTTT.

The V and J genes are TRBV5-1 and TRBJ1-4; 9 nucleotides agree with TRBD1. The CDR3 is made up of 15 amino acids. CDR1 SGHRS and CDR2 YFSETQ come from the germline V gene. V gave up 4 bases and J gave up 6 bases; unmatched junction bases: 7. In DNA, the CDR3 is TGCGCCAGCAGCACCAACAGGGGGCTGGATGAAAAACTGTTTTTT. Protein: CASSTNRGLDEKLFF.

The CDR3 loop reads CASSPSAGLAEYNEQFF. In DNA form, the CDR3 reads TGTGCCAGCAGTCCGTCCGCCGGACTAGCGGAGTACAATGAGCAGTTCTTC. The chain couples TRBV28 to TRBJ2-1; 10 positions agree with TRBD2. V gave up 5 bases and J gave up 4 bases; unmatched junction bases: 11. In germline, CDR1 is MDHEN, CDR2 SYDVKM. The length of the CDR3 is 17 residues. The complete variable domain, with remaining parts taken from reference TRBV28 and TRBJ2-1, reads DVKVTQSSRYLVKRTGEKVFLECVQDMDHENMFWYRQDPGLGLRLIYFSYDVKMKEKGDIPEGYSVSREKKERFSLILESASTNQTSMYLCASSPSAGLAEYNEQFFGPGTRLTVL.

The chain is built from TRBV7-8 and TRBJ1-1; tentative D call: TRBD1 (5 bases). The V end lost 6 bases, the J end lost 1 base, and 12 bases lay between the germline ends. CDR1 and CDR2 from the germline V gene are SGHVS and FQNEAQ. The CDR3 contains 14 residues. The CDR3 reads CASRSGWENTEAFF. CDR3 sequence (DNA): TGTGCCAGCAGGTCAGGGTGGGAGAACACTGAAGCTTTCTTT.

V gene TRBV10-3 combines with J gene TRBJ1-5, with 9 bases that match TRBD1. CDR3 length equals 16 residues. Looked up from germline, CDR1 is ENHRY and CDR2 is SYGVKD. J was trimmed by 2 bases and V by 6 bases; bases with no gene match: 8. The CDR3 spells CAISSAGQGRNQPQHF. The CDR3 nucleotides are TGTGCCATCAGCTCGGCGGGACAGGGACGCAATCAGCCCCAGCATTTT.

The chain couples TRBV18 to TRBJ1-1; D is undetermined. V dropped 1 base and J dropped 1 base, with 7 bases sitting between them. The CDR3 loop spans 14 amino acids. Looked up from germline, CDR1 is KGHSH and CDR2 is LQKENI. The CDR3 DNA follows: TGTGCCAGCTCACCACGTCAGGCGAACACTGAAGCTTTCTTT. Protein sequence: CASSPRQANTEAFF.

This sequence joins TRBV28 and TRBJ1-2; 9 bases are shared with TRBD1. In germline, CDR1 is MDHEN, CDR2 SYDVKM. The V and J ends lost 5 bases and 5 bases, in that order; junction bases with no gene match: 0. This CDR3 comprises 12 residues. The CDR3 loop reads CASSGQGYGYTF. The CDR3 DNA sequence: TGTGCCAGCAGTGGACAGGGGTATGGCTACACCTTC.

The V call is TRBV28, the J call TRBJ1-1; 9 bases match TRBD1. CDR1 is MDHEN, CDR2 SYDVKM, per germline. This CDR3 is 12 amino acids long. Losses at the gene ends were 8 bases for V and 6 bases for J; bases not matched to a gene: 4. CDR3 in amino acids: CASRDRAPEAFF. The CDR3 DNA reads TGTGCCAGCCGGGACAGGGCGCCTGAAGCTTTCTTT.

This clone was counted a few times. This rearrangement joins TRBV4-1 to TRBJ1-3, with D tentatively TRBD1 (5 bases). The CDR3 length is 16 residues. Germline V gene lookup returns CDR1 MGHRA and CDR2 YSYEKL. The V end lost 4 bases, the J end lost 0 bases, and 13 bases lay between the germline ends. This chain's CDR3 is CASSRGERSSGNTIYF. The CDR3 DNA reads TGCGCCAGCAGCCGGGGCGAGAGGAGCTCTGGAAACACCATATATTTT.

The chain is built from TRBV9 and TRBJ1-2, with D uncertain. Trimming cost V 4 bases and J 8 bases, with 12 bases left between them. Germline loops: CDR1 SGDLS, CDR2 YYNGEE. The CDR3 has 12 amino acids. CDR3 sequence: CASSPYPGGYTF. The CDR3 region has the DNA TGTGCCAGCAGCCCCTACCCCGGGGGCTACACCTTC. The full variable domain, in which reference TRBV9 and TRBJ1-2 provide the parts outside the CDR3, is DSGVTQTPKHLITATGQRVTLRCSPRSGDLSVYWYQQSLDQGLQFLIQYYNGEERAKGNILERFSAQQFPDLHSELNLSSLELGDSALYFCASSPYPGGYTFGSGTRLTVV.

V gene TRBV5-4 combines with J gene TRBJ1-1, with D perhaps TRBD1 (6 bases). V was trimmed by 2 bases and J by 0 bases, leaving 11 bases between them. Germline assignment: CDR1 SGHNT and CDR2 YYREEE (reference sequence). The CDR3 covers 15 residues. The CDR3 reads CASSFFGGMNTEAFF. The CDR3 region has the DNA TGTGCCAGCAGCTTCTTTGGGGGCATGAACACTGAAGCTTTCTTT.

The chain links TRBV2 to TRBJ1-2; 8 bases align to TRBD1. The CDR3 sequence is 14 residues long. CDR1 SNHLY and CDR2 FYNNEI come from the germline V gene. Trimming at V came to 6 bases and at J to 10 bases, leaving 13 bases not matched to a gene. CDR3 in amino acids: CASSALRGPGFYTF. CDR3 coding DNA: TGTGCCAGCAGCGCACTCAGGGGGCCGGGGTTCTACACCTTC.

The rearrangement links TRBV5-1 to TRBJ2-3; 12 bases match TRBD2. With V trimmed by 1 base and J by 3 bases, 3 bases remained unmatched. Germline CDR1 reads SGHRS; CDR2 reads YFSETQ. The CDR3 is made up of 16 amino acids. The CDR3 here is CASSLTSGRLTDTQYF. CDR3 sequence (DNA): TGCGCCAGCAGCTTGACTAGCGGGAGGCTAACAGATACGCAGTATTTT.

The chain joins TRBV18 to TRBJ1-1; 9 nucleotides align to TRBD1. The CDR3 contains 15 residues. The germline V gene has CDR1 KGHSH and CDR2 LQKENI. Trimming at V came to 5 bases and at J to 2 bases, leaving 6 bases not matched to a gene. In nucleotides, the CDR3 is TGTGCCAGCTCAAGAGACAGGGGGTCTAACACTGAAGCTTTCTTT. Protein product: CASSRDRGSNTEAFF. Full variable domain (outside the CDR3, taken from reference TRBV18 and TRBJ1-1): NAGVMQNPRHLVRRRGQEARLRCSPMKGHSHVYWYRQLPEEGLKFMVYLQKENIIDESGMPKERFSAEFPKEGPSILRIQQVVRGDSAAYFCASSRDRGSNTEAFFGQGTRLTVV.

V is TRBV7-3 and J is TRBJ2-7; 9 bases map to TRBD1. Germline V CDR1 and CDR2: SGHTA, FQGTGA. The CDR3 covers 13 residues. V lost 5 bases, J lost 6 bases, and 5 bases stayed unmatched. This CDR3 is CASSPGQGREQYF. DNA for the CDR3: TGTGCCAGCAGCCCTGGACAGGGGCGCGAGCAGTACTTC.

The genes are TRBV2 and TRBJ1-2, with a possible D match to TRBD1 (6 bases). Germline assignment: CDR1 SNHLY and CDR2 FYNNEI. Trimming cost V 8 bases and J 2 bases, with 39 bases left between them. The CDR3 has 22 amino acids. The CDR3 sequence: CASWLSRTGGGGRQWGNYGYTF. CDR3 nucleotide sequence: TGTGCCAGCTGGTTAAGCCGGACTGGGGGCGGGGGGAGGCAATGGGGGAACTATGGCTACACCTTC.

V is TRBV18 and J is TRBJ2-7, with 8 bases identical to TRBD1. V shed 4 bases, J shed 1 base, and the junction held 9 bases outside the gene matches. This CDR3 contains 16 residues. In germline, CDR1 is KGHSH, CDR2 LQKENI. The CDR3 sequence: CASSLADRVPSYEQYF. Written as DNA, the CDR3 is TGTGCCAGCTCACTCGCGGACAGGGTACCTTCCTACGAGCAGTACTTC.

In this sample, this clone turned up once. This sequence joins TRBV12-5 and TRBJ1-2; D is unresolved. V lost 1 base, J lost 4 bases, and 7 bases lay in between. Germline lookup yields CDR1 LGHNT and CDR2 FRNRAP. The CDR3 length is 13 residues. DNA of the CDR3: TGTGCTAGTGGTTTGGGAGCAGGCTATGGCTACACCTTC. This translates into CASGLGAGYGYTF.

This chain links TRBV10-2 with TRBJ2-2; D gene uncertain. The germline gives CDR1 WSHSY, CDR2 SAAADI. Trimming took off 10 bases at V and 5 bases at J, with 17 bases between the two ends. The CDR3 spans 14 residues. The CDR3: CATSPVAATGELFF. In DNA form, the CDR3 reads TGCGCCACCTCGCCGGTTGCGGCGACCGGGGAGCTGTTTTTT.

J is TRBJ1-3 and V is TRBV9; D is ambiguous. Per germline, CDR1 SGDLS and CDR2 YYNGEE. The CDR3 runs to 16 residues. V lost 0 bases to trimming and J lost 2 bases, with 12 bases between them. CDR3 sequence (DNA): TGTGCCAGCAGCGTAGCGGCCCCTGCGGCTGGAAACACCATATATTTT. As protein: CASSVAAPAAGNTIYF.

The chain joins TRBV6-5 to TRBJ2-3; D perhaps matches TRBD2 (5 bases). This CDR3 is 13 amino acids long. The V and J ends lost 4 bases and 4 bases respectively, with 9 bases between them. The germline CDR1 and CDR2 sequences are MNHEY and SVGAGI. The CDR3 DNA reads TGTGCCAGCAGTTCAACTAGTCCAGATACGCAGTATTTT. It yields the protein CASSSTSPDTQYF.